This TCR beta chain was profiled in a study of technical replicates of blood from several donors. J gave up 3 bases and V 4 bases, and 6 bases lay outside the gene matches. This CDR3 spans 15 amino acids. Per the germline V gene, CDR1 is SGHRS and CDR2 is YFSETQ. TCRdb's copy holds only in-frame clones and misses some; the assay was immunoSEQ multiplex PCR. Among about 100,000 clones listed, approximately 96% were seen once. This receptor was identified in a human donor in good health. The sample comprised T cells isolated from PBMCs. V and J are TRBV5-1 and TRBJ2-2, with 7 nucleotides matching TRBD1. CDR3 sequence reads: CASSRDSAYTGELFF. The CDR3, as DNA: TGCGCCAGCAGCCGGGACAGTGCTTACACCGGGGAGCTGTTTTTT.